The next 17 T cell receptor beta chains were all read from a single sample in a study of a mutant IDH1 vaccine in newly diagnosed glioma (dated by TCRdb to about 2021). The library relied on the immunoSEQ multiplex PCR assay. This immuneACCESS table, as held by TCRdb, lists in-frame sequences with V and J called but not all clones. Of the missing ones, under half trace to an unresolved V gene in checked studies; the others have no known cause. The sample table holds 90,000 to 100,000 clones, of which 85% to 90% were seen once. The ten biggest clones cover approximately 0.57% of the sample. The time point label, read with the paper, signifies: baseline, week 1 (first vaccination visit). The sample's treatment or condition label, decoded: pre-vaccination baseline after standard-of-care therapy. Sequenced here: PBMCs, sampled from a glioma patient treated with radiotherapy, temozolomide or both. Receptors were obtained from a woman aged 45-65 years with glioma.

J is TRBJ1-1 and V is TRBV5-1, with D perhaps matching TRBD1 (6 bases). V was shortened by 0 bases and J by 10 bases, with 22 bases between the two germline ends. Per germline, CDR1 SGHRS and CDR2 YFSETQ. This CDR3 is 16 amino acids long. CDR3 in DNA: TGCGCCAGCAGCTTGGCCAATAACAATGAGGAACAGGGAGCTTTCTTT. Its protein product is CASSLANNNEEQGAFF. Full variable domain (missing parts from reference TRBV5-1 and TRBJ1-1): KAGVTQTPRYLIKTRGQQVTLSCSPISGHRSVSWYQQTPGQGLQFLFEYFSETQRNKGNFPGRFSGRQFSNSRSEMNVSTLELGDSALYLCASSLANNNEEQGAFFGQGTRLTVV.

In DNA form, the CDR3 reads TGTGCCAGCAGCCAGGCCGGGACAGGGAATGAAAAACTGTTTTTT. It yields the protein CASSQAGTGNEKLFF. V usage is TRBV4-2 and J usage is TRBJ1-4; 9 bases match TRBD1. The CDR3 has 15 amino acids. V shed 3 bases and J 5 bases; nucleotides not matched to a gene: 4. Looked up from germline, CDR1 is LGHNA and CDR2 is YNFKEQ.

This sequence joins TRBV6-1 and TRBJ2-2, with D perhaps TRBD2 (5 bases). This CDR3 is built from 14 residues. The V end was cut by 6 bases, the J end by 0 bases, with 8 bases between. Germline V gives CDR1 MNHNS, CDR2 SASEGT. The CDR3 nucleotides read TGTGCCAGCAGGGAACTAGCGAACACCGGGGAGCTGTTTTTT. The encoded protein is CASRELANTGELFF.

The CDR3, as DNA: TGCGCCAGCAGCCAAGTAGACAGTTATGGCTACACCTTC. Translated: CASSQVDSYGYTF. The genes are TRBV4-1 and TRBJ1-2, with D tentatively TRBD1 (5 bases). The CDR3 length is 13 residues. With 1 base removed from V and 5 bases from J, the gap between germline ends came to 8 bases. The germline V gene has CDR1 MGHRA and CDR2 YSYEKL.

The chain recombines TRBV13 with TRBJ2-7, with D perhaps matching TRBD1 (6 bases). V was cut by 5 bases and J by 3 bases, with 14 bases left in between. The CDR3 has 14 amino acids. CDR1 is PRHDT, CDR2 FYEKMQ, per germline (reference sequence). CDR3 protein: CASSPRRGLYEQYF. The CDR3 nucleotides read TGTGCCAGCAGCCCTCGCAGGGGTCTCTACGAGCAGTACTTC.

This clone was detected once. The chain couples TRBV6-5 to TRBJ2-7; 7 bases agree with TRBD1. CDR1 and CDR2 (germline): MNHEY, SVGAGI. After removal of 11 bases from V and 3 bases from J, the junction contained 7 bases not matched to a gene. This CDR3 comprises 12 residues. CDR3 region: CAGRDSRYEQYF. CDR3 DNA sequence: TGTGCCGGAAGGGACAGCCGCTACGAGCAGTACTTC.

V gene TRBV30 combines with J gene TRBJ2-7; TRBD2 matches at 9 bases. J was trimmed by 0 bases and V by 6 bases; bases with no gene match: 3. The germline V gene encodes CDR1 GTSNPN and CDR2 SVGIG (reference sequence). CDR3 length equals 13 residues. CDR3 sequence reads: CACSGGSSYEQYF. The CDR3, as DNA: TGTGCCTGTAGCGGGGGCAGCTCCTACGAGCAGTACTTC.

The V and J genes are TRBV10-2 and TRBJ1-1; D is possibly TRBD1 (6 bases). The length of the CDR3 is 14 residues. Trimming left V 5 bases short and J 2 bases short, with 12 bases between. Germline V gives CDR1 WSHSY, CDR2 SAAADI. The CDR3 DNA sequence: TGCGCCAGCAGTCTGGGGACACCTAACACTGAAGCTTTCTTT. It specifies CASSLGTPNTEAFF.

The rearrangement joins TRBV27 to TRBJ2-7; 7 bases are a match to TRBD2. This CDR3 is built from 14 residues. V shed 6 bases, J shed 4 bases, and the junction held 9 bases outside the gene matches. Germline V gives CDR1 MNHEY, CDR2 SMNVEV (reference sequence). CDR3: CASSRWGGPYEQYF. CDR3 bases: TGTGCCAGCAGCCGTTGGGGAGGGCCATACGAGCAGTACTTC.

V and J are TRBV9 and TRBJ1-4; D is perhaps TRBD1 (5 bases). Germline CDR1 SGDLS, CDR2 YYNGEE. This CDR3 spans 15 amino acids. The V gene lost 1 base and the J gene lost 8 bases, with 15 bases spanning the gap. The CDR3 nucleotides read TGTGCCAGCAGCGTATCCCAGGGCGTAAGAGAAAAACTGTTTTTT. Protein sequence: CASSVSQGVREKLFF.

In its sample, this clone was seen once. The chain couples TRBV2 to TRBJ1-2; D may be TRBD1 (6 bases). The CDR3 is 15 amino acids. V lost 7 bases and J lost 2, with 17 bases in between. Germline assignment: CDR1 SNHLY and CDR2 FYNNEI. The CDR3 DNA follows: TGTGCCAGCATCAGACCCCAGGGGTCCAACTATGGCTACACCTTC. This gives the protein CASIRPQGSNYGYTF.

The rearrangement joins TRBV6-5 to TRBJ2-1, with unresolved D. This CDR3 is 13 amino acids long. Germline V lookup: CDR1 MNHEY, CDR2 SVGAGI. Trimming shortened V by 6 bases and J by 5 bases, and 11 bases separated the two germline ends. CDR3 region: CASRTPGDNEQFF. CDR3 coding DNA: TGTGCCAGCAGAACCCCTGGAGACAATGAGCAGTTCTTC.

DNA for the CDR3: TGCAGCGTTGACGGGGGCACTGAAGCTTTCTTT. This encodes CSVDGGTEAFF. The chain uses TRBV29-1 and TRBJ1-1; a weak D match, TRBD1 (5 bases). The CDR3 spans 11 residues. Between the trimmed V and J ends, which lost 3 bases and 4 bases, there was a span of 6 bases. The germline V gene has CDR1 SQVTM and CDR2 ANQGSEA.

This clone has just one count. The J gene is TRBJ2-7, the V gene TRBV9; D not certain. The CDR3 contains 12 residues. Between the trimmed V and J ends, which lost 0 bases and 6 bases, there was a span of 7 bases. Germline lookup yields CDR1 SGDLS and CDR2 YYNGEE. The chain's CDR3 is CASSVGVGEQYF. Here the CDR3 DNA reads TGTGCCAGCAGCGTAGGTGTAGGCGAGCAGTACTTC.

V gene TRBV29-1 combines with J gene TRBJ1-2, with D uncertain. V lost 8 bases and J 4 bases, leaving 11 bases between the germline ends. Germline V lookup: CDR1 SQVTM, CDR2 ANQGSEA. This CDR3 is built from 11 residues. The CDR3 region has the DNA TGCAGCTTCTCTTGGGGCTATGGCTACACCTTC. Its protein is CSFSWGYGYTF.

The chain couples TRBV14 to TRBJ2-3, with 7 bases that match TRBD2. Germline loops: CDR1 SGHDN, CDR2 FVKESK. J was trimmed by 6 bases and V by 1 base; bases with no gene match: 10. CDR3 length: 16 amino acids. CDR3 in DNA: TGTGCCAGCAGCCAAGGCGATAGCGGGTTAACGGATACGCAGTATTTT. As protein: CASSQGDSGLTDTQYF. Filled out from reference TRBV14 and TRBJ2-3, the complete variable domain reads EAGVTQFPSHSVIEKGQTVTLRCDPISGHDNLYWYRRVMGKEIKFLLHFVKESKQDESGMPNNRFLAERTGGTYSTLKVQPAELEDSGVYFCASSQGDSGLTDTQYFGPGTRLTVL.

The J gene is TRBJ2-3, the V gene TRBV27; 7 nucleotides match TRBD1. The CDR3 runs to 15 residues. Germline CDR1 is MNHEY and CDR2 is SMNVEV (reference sequence). V was clipped by 5 bases and J by 3 bases; unmatched bases: 8. This CDR3 reads CASSVRQGRTDTQYF. For the CDR3, the DNA is TGTGCCAGCAGTGTCAGACAGGGACGGACAGATACGCAGTATTTT.